This T cell receptor (beta chain) is drawn from a study of blood T cell repertoires in COVID-19. Sequenced by immunoSEQ multiplex PCR; TCRdb stores in-frame clones only, minus some. This table holds 200,000 to 250,000 clones, around 90% found once. The CDR3 sequence is 15 residues long. Germline values: CDR1 SGHNT, CDR2 YENEEA. Trimming at V came to 8 bases and at J to 7 bases, leaving 10 bases not matched to a gene. Enrolled through a virtual design, the participants were between about 18 and 89 years of age and came from 24 US areas. The rearrangement uses TRBV11-3 and TRBJ2-3; 12 nucleotides match TRBD2. The clonotype comes from a man aged 18 to 30 with acute COVID-19. Input material: PBMCs or T cells enriched from blood (not recorded which). CDR3 amino acids: CASSPLAGGPHTQYF. The CDR3 region has the DNA TGTGCCAGCTCCCCCCTAGCGGGAGGGCCTCATACGCAGTATTTT.